One and the same sample provided the 21 T cell receptor beta chains below, sequenced in a study of blood T cell repertoires in COVID-19. Generated by immunoSEQ multiplex PCR, the TCRdb table keeps only in-frame clones and is missing some. The repertoire holds some 44,000 clones, with 92% as singletons. Input material: peripheral blood. These receptors all stem from a man aged 50-59 years with active COVID-19.

The chain's CDR3 is CASSNSYLDEQFF. The CDR3, as DNA: TGTGCCAGCAGCAATTCCTACCTCGATGAGCAGTTCTTC. This chain links TRBV9 with TRBJ2-1; unclear D gene. V was pared by 4 bases and J by 8 bases, with 13 bases between. CDR3 length: 13 amino acids. Germline values: CDR1 SGDLS, CDR2 YYNGEE.

The V and J genes are TRBV11-2 and TRBJ1-3; 10 nucleotides match TRBD1. Germline V gene data show CDR1 as SGHAT and CDR2 as FQNNGV. V was clipped by 7 bases and J by 0 bases; unmatched bases: 6. The CDR3 contains 16 residues. The CDR3 DNA reads TGTGCCAGCACCTGGGACAGGGGTTCCTCTGGAAACACCATATATTTT. It specifies CASTWDRGSSGNTIYF.

This clone has a handful of counts. Written as DNA, the CDR3 is TGTGCCAGCAGCCAGGTCGGGACTAGCGGGCTCTACGAGCAGTACTTC. Its protein is CASSQVGTSGLYEQYF. The rearrangement uses TRBV4-2 and TRBJ2-7, with TRBD2 matching over 12 bases. The CDR3 sequence is 16 residues long. J lost 3 bases, V lost 3 bases, and 6 bases had no gene match. CDR1 is LGHNA, CDR2 YNFKEQ, per germline.

This clone was observed a single time. The chain links TRBV18 to TRBJ2-3; the match to TRBD2 covers 10 bases. The germline V gene has CDR1 KGHSH and CDR2 LQKENI. The CDR3 length is 16 residues. The trim removed 0 bases at V and 1 base at J, leaving 1 base unmatched. CDR3 nucleotides: TGTGCCAGCTCACCACCTGGGACTAGCGGCACAGATACGCAGTATTTT. Translating it yields CASSPPGTSGTDTQYF.

This clone was observed a single time. The V and J genes are TRBV28 and TRBJ2-2; D is possibly TRBD2 (5 bases). Germline-derived CDR1 and CDR2 are MDHEN and SYDVKM. V lost 8 bases and J 1 base, leaving 8 bases between the germline ends. The CDR3 runs to 13 residues. CDR3 bases: TGTGCCAGCGGGAGAGGGAACACCGGGGAGCTGTTTTTT. Translating gives CASGRGNTGELFF. The variable domain in full, completed from reference TRBV28 and TRBJ2-2, reads DVKVTQSSRYLVKRTGEKVFLECVQDMDHENMFWYRQDPGLGLRLIYFSYDVKMKEKGDIPEGYSVSREKKERFSLILESASTNQTSMYLCASGRGNTGELFFGEGSRLTVL.

The rearrangement joins TRBV27 to TRBJ2-2; 9 bases are shared with TRBD2. CDR1 and CDR2 from the germline V gene are MNHEY and SMNVEV (reference sequence). The CDR3 runs 14 residues. The V segment lost 2 bases and the J segment 7 bases; nucleotides outside the gene matches: 2. This CDR3 reads CASSLSGRSGELFF. DNA of the CDR3: TGTGCCAGCAGTTTAAGCGGGAGGAGCGGGGAGCTGTTTTTT.

The chain uses TRBV5-1 and TRBJ2-7; D possibly corresponds to TRBD2 (5 bases). The CDR3 loop spans 15 amino acids. The germline V and J ends were trimmed by 4 bases and 2 bases, with 16 bases remaining between them. Looked up from germline, CDR1 is SGHRS and CDR2 is YFSETQ. CDR3 in DNA: TGCGCCAGCAGCCCGTGGGCGGGTGCACCCTACGAGCAGTACTTC. Protein sequence: CASSPWAGAPYEQYF.

Turning to this clone: The junction differs from germline at one of its ends, possibly a read error. This same CDR3 is encoded by further DNA sequences in the sample. The chain recombines TRBV6-5 with TRBJ1-6; a weak D match, TRBD1 (5 bases). The germline gives CDR1 MNHEY, CDR2 SVGAGI. The CDR3 consists of 13 residues. The CDR3 DNA reads TGCGCCAGCAGTTCCCCAGGGAATTCACCCCTCCACTTT. It codes for CASSSPGNSPLHF.

The chain is built from TRBV3-1 (or the pseudogene TRBV3-2) and TRBJ2-5; tentative D call: TRBD2 (6 bases). Trimming left V 2 bases short and J 5 bases short, with 15 bases between. CDR1 and CDR2 (germline): LGHDT, YNNKEL (reference sequence). The CDR3 is 15 amino acids. The CDR3 bases are TGTGCCAGCAGCCAAAACTCGGGCCGGGGGGAGACCCAGTACTTC. Protein sequence: CASSQNSGRGETQYF.

The DNA of the CDR3 is TGTGCCAGCAGCCAAACTGCCCCACGGGGGAACTATGGCTACACCTTC. Protein: CASSQTAPRGNYGYTF. This rearrangement joins TRBV3-1 (or the pseudogene TRBV3-2) to TRBJ1-2; the D gene is possibly TRBD1 (5 bases). Germline-derived CDR1 and CDR2 are LGHDT and YNNKEL (reference sequence). V gave up 2 bases and J gave up 2 bases, with 15 bases separating them. The CDR3 is made up of 16 amino acids.

The chain carries TRBV2 and TRBJ2-7, with 9 bases aligning to TRBD1. V gave up 6 bases and J gave up 6 bases; unmatched junction bases: 9. Germline lookup yields CDR1 SNHLY and CDR2 FYNNEI. The length of the CDR3 is 14 residues. This CDR3 reads CASSPGQGSSEQYF. CDR3 DNA sequence: TGTGCCAGCAGCCCGGGACAGGGTTCGTCCGAGCAGTACTTC.

The genes are TRBV5-8 and TRBJ2-3, with 9 bases identical to TRBD2. Germline trimming cut 1 base from V and 1 base from J; bases unmatched to any gene: 13. The CDR3 runs to 19 residues. Germline CDR1 SGHTS, CDR2 YDEGEE. The CDR3 nucleotides are TGTGCCAGCAGCTTGTTCGGGACTAGCAGTTATCAGGGCACAGATACGCAGTATTTT. It translates to CASSLFGTSSYQGTDTQYF.

The rearrangement links TRBV19 to TRBJ2-1, with a possible D match to TRBD2 (6 bases). The CDR3 extends over 17 amino acids. Trimming shortened V by 3 bases and J by 0 bases, and 15 bases separated the two germline ends. CDR1 and CDR2 (germline): LNHDA, SQIVND (reference sequence). The DNA for the CDR3 is TGTGCCAGTAGTATCGGGGTCACCGGGAGCTCCTACAATGAGCAGTTCTTC. Its translation is CASSIGVTGSSYNEQFF.

The chain recombines TRBV9 with TRBJ2-5; D perhaps matches TRBD2 (5 bases). V gave up 3 bases and J gave up 5 bases, with 14 bases separating them. Per germline, CDR1 SGDLS and CDR2 YYNGEE. The CDR3 has 14 amino acids. This chain's CDR3 is CASSAGPREETQYF. DNA for the CDR3: TGTGCCAGCAGCGCGGGCCCGAGGGAGGAGACCCAGTACTTC.

The V call is TRBV10-3, the J call TRBJ2-6, with D possibly TRBD2 on 5 matching bases. The CDR3 runs 15 residues. CDR1 is ENHRY, CDR2 SYGVKD, per germline. V lost 7 bases to trimming and J lost 0 bases, with 10 bases between them. CDR3 sequence: CAINTGNSGANVLTF. The CDR3 DNA follows: TGTGCCATCAACACCGGGAACTCTGGGGCCAACGTCCTGACTTTC.

The rearrangement links TRBV5-4 to TRBJ2-7; TRBD2 is a possible D gene (6 bases). This CDR3 contains 16 residues. Germline CDR1 reads SGHNT; CDR2 reads YYREEE (reference sequence). V lost 7 bases to trimming and J lost 5 bases, with 25 bases between them. CDR3 DNA sequence: TGTGCCAGCCTTCTTCATGGGGAGGCAGGGAGGAACGAGCAGTACTTC. This encodes CASLLHGEAGRNEQYF.

This rearrangement joins TRBV7-2 to TRBJ2-1, with TRBD2 matching over 7 bases. From germline, CDR1 is SGHTA and CDR2 FQGNSA. The V and J ends lost 2 bases and 5 bases, in that order; junction bases with no gene match: 12. This CDR3 is built from 17 residues. The CDR3 is CASSLFGAGVENNEQFF. The CDR3 DNA is TGTGCCAGCAGCTTATTCGGGGCGGGAGTGGAAAACAATGAGCAGTTCTTC. The complete variable domain, with remaining parts taken from reference TRBV7-2 and TRBJ2-1, reads GAGVSQSPSNKVTEKGKDVELRCDPISGHTALYWYRQSLGQGLEFLIYFQGNSAPDKSGLPSDRFSAERTGGSVSTLTIQRTQQEDSAVYLCASSLFGAGVENNEQFFGPGTRLTVL.

The chain employs TRBV30 and TRBJ2-1; tentatively, D is TRBD2 (5 bases). The CDR3 length is 12 residues. The V end lost 4 bases, the J end lost 5 bases, and 9 bases lay between the germline ends. Germline V CDR1 and CDR2: GTSNPN, SVGIG (reference sequence). The CDR3, as DNA: TGTGCCTGGACGAGGGAAGACAATGAGCAGTTCTTC. As protein: CAWTREDNEQFF. The variable domain in full, completed from reference TRBV30 and TRBJ2-1, reads SQTIHQWPATLVQPVGSPLSLECTVEGTSNPNLYWYRQAAGRGLQLLFYSVGIGQISSEVPQNLSASRPQDRQFILSSKKLLLSDSGFYLCAWTREDNEQFFGPGTRLTVL.

The genes are TRBV5-1 and TRBJ2-6, with 9 bases lining up with TRBD1. Per the germline V gene, CDR1 is SGHRS and CDR2 is YFSETQ. The CDR3 runs 18 residues. V lost 3 bases and J lost 2; bases outside the gene matches: 9. CDR3 loop: CASSSLTGGVAGANVLTF. As DNA, the CDR3 is TGCGCCAGCAGCTCTCTAACAGGGGGCGTTGCTGGGGCCAACGTCCTGACTTTC.

V usage is TRBV24-1 and J usage is TRBJ2-1, with TRBD2 matching 12 bases. Per the germline V gene, CDR1 is KGHDR and CDR2 is SFDVKD. This CDR3 contains 16 residues. Unmatched junction bases numbered 2, after V lost 2 bases and J lost 4 bases. The CDR3 DNA reads as TGTGCCACCAGTGATTCAGGGACTAGCGGGTACAATGAGCAGTTCTTC. Encoded protein: CATSDSGTSGYNEQFF.

The rearrangement uses TRBV7-8 and TRBJ2-1; 7 nucleotides line up with TRBD2. In germline, CDR1 is SGHVS, CDR2 FQNEAQ. The CDR3 covers 15 residues. J gave up 8 bases and V 1 base, and 8 bases lay outside the gene matches. The CDR3 protein is CASSLGSGGDDEQFF. The CDR3 DNA follows: TGTGCCAGCAGCTTAGGCTCGGGAGGTGACGATGAGCAGTTCTTC.